The entry below describes one TCR beta chain. Antigen specificity is unknown. V lost 4 bases, J lost 6 bases, and 12 bases lay in between. There are 13 residues in the CDR3. Germline CDR1 is MGHDK and CDR2 is SYGVNS. This entry comes from a study of shared clonotypes between healthy human individuals. Study observations and caveats: In general, naive subsets displayed greater estimated richness than memory subsets did. Generation probabilities of non-shared clonotypes were lower (relative to those shared by all four donors).

Cells designated naive CD8 were CD45RO-negative and were positively selected for CCR7, with terminally differentiated effector memory CD45RA+ cells excluded. The assay used deep level. Once extracted for a subset, genomic DNA was divided evenly among several immunoSEQ plates. Assay: immunoSEQ multiplex PCR; the TCRdb copy retains only in-frame clones and omits some. The sample lists around 550,000 clones; around 96% were seen once. This TCR was recovered from a woman aged 30 to 39 in good health. The specimen was naive CD8+ T cells sorted from blood. The chain recombines TRBV25-1 with TRBJ1-1; weak D call: TRBD1 (5 bases). In nucleotides, the CDR3 is TGTGCCAGCAGTGGACCAGGGTTGGCTGAAGCTTTCTTT. Translating it yields CASSGPGLAEAFF.